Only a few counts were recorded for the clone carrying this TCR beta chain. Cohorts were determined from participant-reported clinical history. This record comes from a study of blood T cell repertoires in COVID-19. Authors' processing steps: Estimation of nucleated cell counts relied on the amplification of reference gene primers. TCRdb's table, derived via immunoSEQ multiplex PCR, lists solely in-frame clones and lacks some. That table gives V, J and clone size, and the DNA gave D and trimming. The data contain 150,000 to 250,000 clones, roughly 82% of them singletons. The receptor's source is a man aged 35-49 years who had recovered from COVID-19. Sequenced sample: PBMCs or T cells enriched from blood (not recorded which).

CDR3 amino acids: CASSPGGFDEQYF. CDR3 bases: TGTGCCAGCAGCCCCGGGGGTTTTGACGAGCAGTACTTC. The chain uses TRBV7-9 and TRBJ2-7; D is possibly TRBD2 (6 bases). Germline values: CDR1 SEHNR, CDR2 FQNEAQ (reference sequence). Trimming took 5 bases from V and 5 from J, leaving 13 bases between them. The CDR3 extends over 13 amino acids. The variable domain in full, with the rest retrieved from reference TRBV7-9 and TRBJ2-7, is DTGVSQNPRHKITKRGQNVTFRCDPISEHNRLYWYRQTLGQGPEFLTYFQNEAQLEKSRLLSDRFSAERPKGSFSTLEIQRTEQGDSAMYLCASSPGGFDEQYFGPGTRLTVT.